Presented here are 19 T cell receptor beta chains from one specimen sequenced in a study of cytomegalovirus exposure and HLA in healthy donors. The PCR employed 60 Vbeta primers together with 13 Jbeta primers. Sequencing was performed with immunoSEQ multiplex PCR; in TCRdb, only in-frame clones are kept and a portion is missing. The sample records about 130,000 clones, under 85% being singletons. Sequenced input: PBMCs. The source of these receptors is a boy aged 5-17 years in good health and CMV-seronegative.

V usage is TRBV9 and J usage is TRBJ2-5; 8 positions match TRBD2. The V segment lost 0 bases and the J segment 5 bases; nucleotides outside the gene matches: 6. This CDR3 contains 15 residues. Germline CDR1 SGDLS, CDR2 YYNGEE. The CDR3 reads CASSVVGTSSETQYF. DNA of the CDR3: TGTGCCAGCAGCGTAGTCGGGACTAGTTCCGAGACCCAGTACTTC.

This chain connects TRBV5-4 to TRBJ2-1; 7 nucleotides align to TRBD2. Trimming at V came to 2 bases and at J to 6 bases, leaving 5 bases not matched to a gene. The germline V gene has CDR1 SGHNT and CDR2 YYREEE (reference sequence). CDR3 size: 14 residues. The CDR3 here is CASSLGEGTNEQFF. CDR3 bases: TGTGCCAGCAGCTTAGGGGAGGGGACCAATGAGCAGTTCTTC.

The chain joins TRBV19 to TRBJ2-7, with a possible D match to TRBD1 (5 bases). The CDR3 runs 13 residues. Germline loops: CDR1 LNHDA, CDR2 SQIVND (reference sequence). The V end was cut by 5 bases, the J end by 3 bases, with 11 bases between. CDR3 DNA: TGTGCCAGTAGTTACAGGAAGAACTACGAGCAGTACTTC. Amino acid sequence: CASSYRKNYEQYF.

This chain uses TRBV5-4 with TRBJ2-5, with unresolved D. The V gene's germline CDR1 is SGHNT and CDR2 YYREEE (reference sequence). V dropped 1 base and J dropped 5 bases, with 6 bases sitting between them. The CDR3 is 12 amino acids. CDR3 residues: CASSLPGETQYF. For the CDR3, the DNA is TGTGCCAGCAGCTTGCCCGGGGAGACCCAGTACTTC. The entire variable domain, with the rest obtained from reference TRBV5-4 and TRBJ2-5, is as follows: ETGVTQSPTHLIKTRGQQVTLRCSSQSGHNTVSWYQQALGQGPQFIFQYYREEENGRGNFPPRFSGLQFPNYSSELNVNALELDDSALYLCASSLPGETQYFGPGTRLLVL.

The J gene is TRBJ2-7, the V gene TRBV4-2; 7 nucleotides match TRBD1. The CDR3 contains 13 residues. The V segment lost 2 bases and the J segment 2 bases; nucleotides outside the gene matches: 0. Germline V gives CDR1 LGHNA, CDR2 YNFKEQ. The CDR3 here is CASSQQGAYEQYF. CDR3 DNA sequence: TGTGCCAGCAGCCAACAGGGGGCCTACGAGCAGTACTTC.

The chain has TRBV18 and TRBJ2-2; a weak D match, TRBD2 (5 bases). CDR3 length: 15 amino acids. Germline CDR1 KGHSH, CDR2 LQKENI. V was pared by 4 bases and J by 5 bases, with 14 bases between. The CDR3 DNA sequence: TGTGCCAGCTCACGCAAGGAAGGGAGAACCGGGGAGCTGTTTTTT. It translates to CASSRKEGRTGELFF.

The chain has TRBV15 and TRBJ1-1; 8 positions match TRBD1. CDR3 length: 19 residues. V lost 8 bases and J lost 1; bases outside the gene matches: 21. The germline CDR1 and CDR2 sequences are LNHNV and YYDKDF (reference sequence). The CDR3 sequence: CATLGQGGSRGARNTEAFF. In DNA form, the CDR3 reads TGTGCCACCCTCGGACAGGGAGGTTCGAGGGGAGCTCGGAACACTGAAGCTTTCTTT.

The chain combines TRBV9 with TRBJ2-4; 9 nucleotides line up with TRBD2. Germline trimming cut 4 bases from V and 1 base from J; bases unmatched to any gene: 9. Germline lookup yields CDR1 SGDLS and CDR2 YYNGEE. The CDR3 totals 17 residues. CDR3 residues: CASSPRREGPAKNIQYF. CDR3 DNA: TGTGCCAGCAGCCCTCGGCGGGAGGGACCTGCCAAAAACATTCAGTACTTC.

The J gene is TRBJ1-5, the V gene TRBV5-6; unclear D gene. In germline, CDR1 is SGHDT, CDR2 YYEEEE. V dropped 1 base and J dropped 4 bases, with 12 bases sitting between them. The CDR3 loop spans 15 amino acids. CDR3 DNA: TGTGCCAGCAGCTTGCATGGGCGGGATAATCAGCCCCAGCATTTT. Protein: CASSLHGRDNQPQHF.

The chain is built from TRBV7-2 and TRBJ2-1; the match to TRBD1 covers 9 bases. The CDR3 is made up of 15 amino acids. CDR1 and CDR2 from the germline V gene are SGHTA and FQGNSA. J lost 6 bases, V lost 5 bases, and 8 bases had no gene match. CDR3 amino acids: CASSLDRGELNEQFF. CDR3 nucleotides: TGTGCCAGCAGCCTGGACAGGGGTGAGCTCAATGAGCAGTTCTTC.

A word on this clone: This CDR3 is also generated by other DNA sequences in the sample. The gene calls are TRBV12-5 and TRBJ2-1; D is unclear. CDR3 length: 13 amino acids. With 1 base removed from V and 4 bases from J, the gap between germline ends came to 5 bases. Germline lookup yields CDR1 LGHNT and CDR2 FRNRAP. CDR3 loop: CASGLDQYNEQFF. As DNA, the CDR3 is TGTGCTAGTGGTTTGGACCAGTACAATGAGCAGTTCTTC.

The chain uses TRBV7-3 and TRBJ2-1; D unclear. CDR3 length: 14 residues. Germline values: CDR1 SGHTA, CDR2 FQGTGA. V shed 2 bases and J shed 8 bases, with 13 bases lying between them. CDR3 coding DNA: TGTGCCAGCAGCTTACTCAGGATGGGCGATGAGCAGTTCTTC. Translated: CASSLLRMGDEQFF.

The V and J genes are TRBV19 and TRBJ2-1; 16 positions match TRBD2. This CDR3 has 15 residues. Germline V gives CDR1 LNHDA, CDR2 SQIVND (reference sequence). The J segment lost 10 bases and the V segment lost 7 bases, leaving 7 bases of the junction unmatched. CDR3 bases: TGTGCCAGTACAACAGGGACTAGCGGGGGGGTAGAGCAGTTCTTC. Its protein is CASTTGTSGGVEQFF.

The chain couples TRBV7-9 to TRBJ1-1; D unclear. This CDR3 comprises 13 residues. Germline V gene data show CDR1 as SEHNR and CDR2 as FQNEAQ (reference sequence). Trimming took 3 bases from V and 4 from J, leaving 9 bases between them. CDR3 sequence: CASSLEGATEAFF. CDR3 bases: TGTGCCAGCAGCTTGGAAGGAGCCACTGAAGCTTTCTTT.

The V and J genes are TRBV4-3 and TRBJ2-7; a possible D gene is TRBD2 (5 bases). The V end was cut by 0 bases, the J end by 6 bases, with 21 bases between. CDR1 and CDR2 (germline): LGHNA, YSLEER. This CDR3 comprises 17 residues. CDR3: CASSQDIRGSSAGEQYF. Here the CDR3 DNA reads TGCGCCAGCAGCCAAGATATTCGGGGATCTTCGGCGGGCGAGCAGTACTTC.

The V gene is TRBV19, the J gene TRBJ2-2, with D maybe TRBD2 (6 bases). The germline gives CDR1 LNHDA, CDR2 SQIVND (reference sequence). The CDR3 contains 14 residues. The ends were cut back, 5 bases at V and 8 bases at J, with 15 bases in the middle. The DNA for the CDR3 is TGTGCCAGTAGTCCTTTGGAGGGAATAGGGGAGCTGTTTTTT. Encoded protein: CASSPLEGIGELFF.

The V call is TRBV7-2, the J call TRBJ2-7; D possibly corresponds to TRBD1 (5 bases). Germline assignment: CDR1 SGHTA and CDR2 FQGNSA. This CDR3 has 14 amino acids. Trimming removed 2 bases from V and 5 bases from J, with 13 bases in between. In nucleotides, the CDR3 is TGTGCCAGCAGCTTAAGCAGGGAATACCACGAGCAGTACTTC. Translating it yields CASSLSREYHEQYF. The variable domain in full, completed from reference TRBV7-2 and TRBJ2-7, reads GAGVSQSPSNKVTEKGKDVELRCDPISGHTALYWYRQSLGQGLEFLIYFQGNSAPDKSGLPSDRFSAERTGGSVSTLTIQRTQQEDSAVYLCASSLSREYHEQYFGPGTRLTVT.

This chain links TRBV11-3 with TRBJ2-2; 9 bases fit TRBD1. Germline CDR1 and CDR2: SGHNT and YENEEA. J was trimmed by 7 bases and V by 5 bases; bases with no gene match: 14. This CDR3 contains 17 residues. CDR3 in DNA: TGTGCCAGCAGCCGCCACCCCACAGGGGGCTTTTACGGGGAGCTGTTTTTT. This sequence encodes CASSRHPTGGFYGELFF.

This clone was seen only a few times. This rearrangement joins TRBV5-1 to TRBJ2-7; TRBD2 agrees at 10 bases. Germline V CDR1 and CDR2: SGHRS, YFSETQ. Germline trimming cut 4 bases from V and 2 bases from J; bases unmatched to any gene: 3. The CDR3 runs 14 residues. In DNA, the CDR3 is TGCGCCAGCAGCAGTAGCGGGAGGACCTACGAGCAGTACTTC. Its protein is CASSSSGRTYEQYF.